The TCR beta chain under discussion was sequenced for a study of shared clonotypes between healthy human individuals. Whole-study findings and limits: Clonotypes not shared had lower generation probabilities than those common to all four donors. What limited the represented genetic and exposure-history diversity was the small number of donors. Incompleteness in sorted-subset sequencing, despite large depth, was shown by rarefaction.

The naive CD8 population came from CD45RO-negative cells selected for CCR7, without terminally differentiated effector memory CD45RA+ cells. On this clone itself: The antigen remains undetermined.

Clones were sequenced by immunoSEQ multiplex PCR, and TCRdb holds only the in-frame ones, with some missing. The sample has 800,000 to 950,000 clones, approximately 97% seen once. V gave up 8 bases and J gave up 0 bases, with 12 bases separating them. The CDR3 covers 13 residues. Germline V gives CDR1 SGHRS, CDR2 YFSETQ. The TCR comes from a young man in good health. The material sequenced was naive CD8+ T cells sorted from blood. V is TRBV5-1 and J is TRBJ2-7; D remains unclear. The CDR3 DNA reads TGCGCCAGGACGGAGCCCGACTCCTACGAGCAGTACTTC. Translating it yields CARTEPDSYEQYF.